These T cell receptor beta chains were read from a single sample in a study of T-cell reconstitution after alpha-beta-depleted transplantation in children. Using its own MiXCR run on the PCR reads, TCRdb lists one record per CDR3 protein. The sample holds over 200,000 distinct CDR3 sequences, roughly 9.1% seen once. The sample consisted of PBMCs, mostly from graft donor cells, taken 360 days after TCRalphabeta/CD19-depleted stem cell transplant. The receptor set was obtained from a male patient aged 2-15 years who had a stem cell transplant for acute myeloid leukemia, so the T cells may come from the graft donor. Each CDR3 is given with its conserved first and last residue. Fields, in order: D gene, CDR3 length, J gene, V gene, CDR3 protein. A D gene is named only where the DNA matches it firmly.

d_call: NA
cdr3_length: 13
j_call: TRBJ2-1
v_call: TRBV3-1
cdr3_aa: CASSQEVGHEQFF

d_call: TRBD2
cdr3_length: 16
j_call: TRBJ2-3
v_call: TRBV20-1
cdr3_aa: CSVRSSGSWGTDTQYF

d_call: NA
cdr3_length: 14
j_call: TRBJ1-1
v_call: TRBV29-1
cdr3_aa: CSAYGPSPNTEAFF

d_call: TRBD1
cdr3_length: 18
j_call: TRBJ2-5
v_call: TRBV20-1
cdr3_aa: CSAIYISQNRGSVETQYF

d_call: NA
cdr3_length: 14
j_call: TRBJ2-5
v_call: TRBV5-1
cdr3_aa: CASSGGRLEETQYF

d_call: TRBD2
cdr3_length: 13
j_call: TRBJ2-7
v_call: TRBV3-1
cdr3_aa: CASSHSGNYEQYF

d_call: TRBD2
cdr3_length: 14
j_call: TRBJ2-3
v_call: TRBV5-5
cdr3_aa: CASSLRGGSDTQYF

d_call: TRBD2
cdr3_length: 16
j_call: TRBJ2-3
v_call: TRBV11-3
cdr3_aa: CASSYRTSGRTDTQYF

d_call: NA
cdr3_length: 14
j_call: TRBJ2-7
v_call: TRBV20-1
cdr3_aa: CSARDHRAVYEQYF

d_call: NA
cdr3_length: 14
j_call: TRBJ1-3
v_call: TRBV10-2
cdr3_aa: CASSVRNSGNTIYF

d_call: NA
cdr3_length: 12
j_call: TRBJ1-2
v_call: TRBV20-1
cdr3_aa: CSAPWTAYGYTF

d_call: NA
cdr3_length: 12
j_call: TRBJ2-5
v_call: TRBV29-1
cdr3_aa: CSVQTPAETQYF

d_call: TRBD2
cdr3_length: 15
j_call: TRBJ2-5
v_call: TRBV12-3/TRBV12-4
cdr3_aa: CASSSGGAGFETQYF

d_call: TRBD1
cdr3_length: 17
j_call: TRBJ1-5
v_call: TRBV20-1
cdr3_aa: CSAKRGDQGVWGQPQHF

d_call: TRBD2
cdr3_length: 17
j_call: TRBJ2-1
v_call: TRBV20-1
cdr3_aa: CSAAAFLAGGAYNEQFF

d_call: NA
cdr3_length: 13
j_call: TRBJ2-1
v_call: TRBV5-6
cdr3_aa: CASSPPNHNEQFF

d_call: NA
cdr3_length: 14
j_call: TRBJ2-2
v_call: TRBV7-7
cdr3_aa: CASSLAENTGELFF

d_call: TRBD1
cdr3_length: 13
j_call: TRBJ1-1
v_call: TRBV12-3/TRBV12-4
cdr3_aa: CASNTGQGPEAFF